This is a list of T cell receptor beta chains from one sample in a study of shared clonotypes between healthy human individuals. The repertoire was sequenced with immunoSEQ multiplex PCR; TCRdb's copy has only in-frame clones and lacks some. The repertoire has about 580,000 clones, nearly 98% of them found once; the top ten carry 0.3%. The sequenced material came from naive CD8+ T cells sorted from blood. The receptors stem from a man aged 25 to 40 in good health. The CDR3 runs from the conserved cysteine through the conserved F or W. A D gene is named only where the DNA matches it firmly. For some rows the clone size is stated as once, few or many, or as a class when expanded; others skip it.

length	J	D	size	V	DNA	CDR3
16	TRBJ1-4	NA	NA	TRBV7-9	TGTGCCAGCAGCTCCCGGACGGTTCCTATGGATGAAAAACTGTTTTTT	CASSSRTVPMDEKLFF
19	TRBJ2-2	TRBD2	NA	TRBV5-1	TGCGCCAGCAGCTTGGAGGGGACTAGCGGCATATTAACCACCGGGGAGCTGTTTTTT	CASSLEGTSGILTTGELFF
16	TRBJ2-2	NA	NA	TRBV7-3	TGTGCCAGCAGCCCCCTGGGGAGCGGGAACACCGGGGAGCTGTTTTTT	CASSPLGSGNTGELFF
14	TRBJ2-5	NA	NA	TRBV4-1	TGCGCCAGCAGCCAAGGGATGGGGCAGGAGACCCAGTACTTC	CASSQGMGQETQYF
13	TRBJ2-7	NA	few	TRBV2	TGTGCCAGCAGTGGACAGCAAACGTACGAGCAGTACTTC	CASSGQQTYEQYF
15	TRBJ2-7	TRBD1	NA	TRBV4-1	TGCGCCAGCAGCCAAGGTGCGACAGGGACCTACGAGCAGTACTTC	CASSQGATGTYEQYF
18	TRBJ2-1	TRBD1	NA	TRBV5-5	TGTGCCAGCAGCTTGGGTGCAGGGGGCGGATTCGCCTACAATGAGCAGTTCTTC	CASSLGAGGGFAYNEQFF
16	TRBJ2-3	NA	NA	TRBV5-6	TGTGCCAGCAGCGCGGCCCGGGTCCTTAGCCCTCGGACGCAGTATTTT	CASSAARVLSPRTQYF
14	TRBJ2-3	TRBD2	NA	TRBV7-6	TGTGCCAGCAGCTTACTAGCGGGCACAGATACGCAGTATTTT	CASSLLAGTDTQYF
14	TRBJ2-3	NA	NA	TRBV15	TGTGCCACCAGCAGAGTCGACGGAGCAGATACGCAGTATTTT	CATSRVDGADTQYF
15	TRBJ2-1	TRBD2	once	TRBV5-1	TGCGCCAGCAGCCCGGGGCTAGCGGGAACTAATGAGCAGTTCTTC	CASSPGLAGTNEQFF
13	TRBJ2-7	NA	NA	TRBV29-1	TGCAGCGGAGTAAAGGCCGGGACCTACGAGCAGTACTTC	CSGVKAGTYEQYF
15	TRBJ2-1	NA	NA	TRBV2	TGTGCCAGCAGTTCGGGACTGAGCTCCTACAATGAGCAGTTCTTC	CASSSGLSSYNEQFF
15	TRBJ2-1	TRBD2	once	TRBV7-9	TGTGCCAGCAGCTCGTCTAGCGGGGATTACAATGAGCAGTTCTTC	CASSSSSGDYNEQFF
14	TRBJ2-6	NA	NA	TRBV27	TGTGCCAGCAGTTCGCGCTCTGGGGCCAACGTCCTGACTTTC	CASSSRSGANVLTF
13	TRBJ2-7	NA	NA	TRBV27	TGTGCCAGCAGTTTTCAGGGGCAGTACGAGCAGTACTTC	CASSFQGQYEQYF
15	TRBJ1-1	NA	once	TRBV9	TGTGCCAGCAGCCCCCAAAAGTTTGCGAACACTGAAGCTTTCTTT	CASSPQKFANTEAFF
16	TRBJ2-1	TRBD2	NA	TRBV11-2	TGTGCCAGCAGCTTATTGACTAGCGGGGTAATGAATGAGCAGTTCTTC	CASSLLTSGVMNEQFF
11	TRBJ2-2	NA	NA	TRBV7-9	TGTGCCAGCGAGAAGGCCGGGGAGCTGTTTTTT	CASEKAGELFF
18	TRBJ1-5	NA	NA	TRBV2	TGTGCCAGCACCCGGGAGAGGGCTTCAAGAACTGGGAATCAGCCCCAGCATTTT	CASTRERASRTGNQPQHF
14	TRBJ2-7	NA	NA	TRBV5-5	TGTGCCAGCAGCATCGGACAGCCCTCCTACGAGCAGTACTTC	CASSIGQPSYEQYF
14	TRBJ2-1	NA	NA	TRBV10-2	TGCGCCAGCACTCCGGGGTTCTTATACAATGAGCAGTTCTTC	CASTPGFLYNEQFF
14	TRBJ2-7	TRBD1	NA	TRBV25-1	TGTGCCAGCAGTGAAGCAGGGGGCCTTTACGAGCAGTACTTC	CASSEAGGLYEQYF
13	TRBJ2-1	NA	NA	TRBV15	TGTGCCACCAGCAGAGGTATCGCGGATGAGCAGTTCTTC	CATSRGIADEQFF